This TCR beta chain was captured by sequencing in a study of blood T cell repertoires in COVID-19. On the study more broadly: Donors in the United States, Italy and Spain gave samples during acute or convalescent COVID-19. PBMCs, B-cell-depleted T cells, or T cells were the source of the cDNA or gDNA that made up the material.

The length of the CDR3 is 13 residues. Trimming took 6 bases from V and 4 from J, leaving 14 bases between them. Germline assignment: CDR1 SGHRS and CDR2 YFSETQ. Authors' processing steps: Reference gene primers were amplified, and this amplification served to estimate nucleated cell counts. Using immunoSEQ multiplex PCR, the repertoire was profiled, and TCRdb retains in-frame clones only, with some absent. The D gene and trimming were derived from the DNA, and the V and J assignments and clone size from that table. Altogether 200,000 to 250,000 clones are present, approximately 88% being singletons, with the ten largest covering 5.5% to 8%.

This chain uses TRBV5-1 with TRBJ2-7, with D perhaps TRBD1 (5 bases). The source material was peripheral blood. The clonotype originates from a man aged 55 to 69 who had recovered from COVID-19. CDR3 DNA: TGCGCCAGCAATTCAGGGTCTGGATACGAGCAGTACTTC. Protein sequence: CASNSGSGYEQYF.